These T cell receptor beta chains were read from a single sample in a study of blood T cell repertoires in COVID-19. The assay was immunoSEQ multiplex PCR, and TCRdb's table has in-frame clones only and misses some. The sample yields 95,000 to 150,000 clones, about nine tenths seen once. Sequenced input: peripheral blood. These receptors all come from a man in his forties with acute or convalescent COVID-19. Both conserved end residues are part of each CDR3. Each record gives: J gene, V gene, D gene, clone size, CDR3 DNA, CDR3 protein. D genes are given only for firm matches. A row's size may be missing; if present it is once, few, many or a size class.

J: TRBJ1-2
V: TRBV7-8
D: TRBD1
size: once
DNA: TGTGCCAGCAGCGAAGGGGTCGGAGGGGGCGTCGGGTATGGCTACACCTTC
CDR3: CASSEGVGGGVGYGYTF

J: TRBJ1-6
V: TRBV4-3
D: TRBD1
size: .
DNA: TGCGCCAGCAGGCTGGGACAGAATTATAATTCACCCCTCCACTTT
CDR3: CASRLGQNYNSPLHF

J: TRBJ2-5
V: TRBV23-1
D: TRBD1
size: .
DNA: TGCGCCAGCAGTAAGGGCCTCGGGACAGGGGATCAAGAGACCCAGTACTTC
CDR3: CASSKGLGTGDQETQYF

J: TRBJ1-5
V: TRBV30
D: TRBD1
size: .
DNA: TGTGCCCTTCAACAGGGGGCCGATCAGCCCCAGCATTTT
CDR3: CALQQGADQPQHF

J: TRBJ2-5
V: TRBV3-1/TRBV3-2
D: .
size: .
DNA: TGTGCCAGCAGCCAAGGGGTCCCAGGGCAAGAGACCCAGTACTTC
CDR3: CASSQGVPGQETQYF

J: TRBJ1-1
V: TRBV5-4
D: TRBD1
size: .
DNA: TGTGCCAGCAGCTTCTTGCGACAGGGGACGACTGAAGCTTTCTTT
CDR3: CASSFLRQGTTEAFF

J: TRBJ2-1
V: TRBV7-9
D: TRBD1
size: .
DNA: TGTGCCAGCAGCTTATTTCTCCGACAGGGCAATGAGCAGTTCTTC
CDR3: CASSLFLRQGNEQFF

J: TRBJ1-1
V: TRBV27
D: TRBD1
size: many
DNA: TGTGCCAGCAGTCCGGGACAGGTTGAAAACACTGAAGCTTTCTTT
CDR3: CASSPGQVENTEAFF

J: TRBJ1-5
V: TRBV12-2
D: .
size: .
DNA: TGTGCACCTCGCTTTATGAGAGGCAATCAGCCCCAGCATTTT
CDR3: CAPRFMRGNQPQHF

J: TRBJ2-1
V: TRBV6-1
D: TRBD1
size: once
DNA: TGTGCCAGCAGTGAATGGGGACAGGACAATGAGCAGTTCTTC
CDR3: CASSEWGQDNEQFF

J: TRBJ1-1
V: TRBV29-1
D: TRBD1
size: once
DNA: TGCAGCGTTGAATGGTGGGACAGGGGCACTGAAGCTTTCTTT
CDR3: CSVEWWDRGTEAFF